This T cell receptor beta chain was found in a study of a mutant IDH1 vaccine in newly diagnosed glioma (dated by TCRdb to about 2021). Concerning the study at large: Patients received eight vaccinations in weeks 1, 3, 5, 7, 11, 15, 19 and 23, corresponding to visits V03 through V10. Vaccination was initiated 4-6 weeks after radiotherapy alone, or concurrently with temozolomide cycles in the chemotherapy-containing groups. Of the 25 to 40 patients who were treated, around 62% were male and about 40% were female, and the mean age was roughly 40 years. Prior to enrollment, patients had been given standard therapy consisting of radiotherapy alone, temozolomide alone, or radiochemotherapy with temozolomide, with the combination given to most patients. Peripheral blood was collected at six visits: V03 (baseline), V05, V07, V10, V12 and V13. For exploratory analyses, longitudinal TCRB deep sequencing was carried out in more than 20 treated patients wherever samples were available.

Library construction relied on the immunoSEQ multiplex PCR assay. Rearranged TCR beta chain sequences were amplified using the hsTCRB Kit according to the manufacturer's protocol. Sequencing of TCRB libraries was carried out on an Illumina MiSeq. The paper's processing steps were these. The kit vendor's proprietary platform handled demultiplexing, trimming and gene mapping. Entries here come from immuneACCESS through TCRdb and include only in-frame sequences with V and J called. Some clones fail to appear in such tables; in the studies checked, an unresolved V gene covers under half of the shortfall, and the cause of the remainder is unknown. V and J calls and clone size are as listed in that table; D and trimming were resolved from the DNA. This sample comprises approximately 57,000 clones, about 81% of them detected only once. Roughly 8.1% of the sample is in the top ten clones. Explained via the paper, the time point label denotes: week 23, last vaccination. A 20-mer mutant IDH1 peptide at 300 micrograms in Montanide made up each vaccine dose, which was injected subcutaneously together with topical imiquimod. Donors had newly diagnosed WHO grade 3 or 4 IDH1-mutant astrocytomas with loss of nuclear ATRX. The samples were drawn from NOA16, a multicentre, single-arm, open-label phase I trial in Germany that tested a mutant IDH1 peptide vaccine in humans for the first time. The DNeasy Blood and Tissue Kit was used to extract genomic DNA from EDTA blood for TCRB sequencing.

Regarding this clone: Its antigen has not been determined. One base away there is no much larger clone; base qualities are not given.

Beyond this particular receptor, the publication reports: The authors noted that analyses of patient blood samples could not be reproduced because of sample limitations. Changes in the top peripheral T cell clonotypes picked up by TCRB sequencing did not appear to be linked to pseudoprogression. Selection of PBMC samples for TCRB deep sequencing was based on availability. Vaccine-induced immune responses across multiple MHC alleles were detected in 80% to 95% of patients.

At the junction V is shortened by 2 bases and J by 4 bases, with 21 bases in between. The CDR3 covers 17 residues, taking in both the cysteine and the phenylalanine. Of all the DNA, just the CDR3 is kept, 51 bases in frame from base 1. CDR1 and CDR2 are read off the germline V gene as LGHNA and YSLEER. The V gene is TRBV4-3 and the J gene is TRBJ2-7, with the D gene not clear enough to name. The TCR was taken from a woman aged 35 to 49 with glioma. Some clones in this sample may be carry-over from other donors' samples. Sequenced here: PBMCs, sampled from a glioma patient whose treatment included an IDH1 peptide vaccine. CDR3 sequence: CASSQNWVGTTSYEQYF. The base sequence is TGCGCCAGCAGCCAAAATTGGGTTGGAACAACCTCGTACGAGCAGTACTTC.